This T cell receptor beta chain was obtained from a study of T cells in Graves' hyperthyroidism and ophthalmopathy (dated by TCRdb to the late 2010s). Background for the entire study: Peripheral blood samples were taken at initial diagnosis, before any treatment was given. The paper reports TCR Vbeta CDR3 sequencing of 130 to 150 peripheral blood samples: 40 or so ophthalmopathy, fewer than 80 hyperthyroidism and approximately 17 progressor patients. TCR V-J signatures able to tell the groups apart were searched for in a discovery cohort of more than 90 patients, of whom 43 had Graves' ophthalmopathy and 55 to 60 had stable Graves' hyperthyroidism. Prospective prediction of ophthalmopathy was tested in an independent validation cohort consisting of some 18 hyperthyroidism patients and approximately 16 patients who later progressed to ophthalmopathy. Following sampling, methimazole starting at 30 mg daily was given to hyperthyroidism patients, and high-dose intravenous methylprednisolone was given to ophthalmopathy patients. For training and testing, the 100 or so patients in the discovery cohort were randomly divided in a 7:3 ratio. The study also compared thyroid tissue and blood T-cell repertoires from more than five Graves' hyperthyroidism patients.

Stable Graves' hyperthyroidism was defined as no progression to ophthalmopathy during 18 months of follow-up. Hyperthyroidism patients were aged 18 to 65 years and newly diagnosed, with disease duration of less than 2 months. Any patient with an uncontrolled infection, another autoimmune disease, pregnancy or lactation was excluded. Diagnoses relied on clinical symptoms, serum thyroxine and TRAb, thyroid ultrasound and orbital computed tomography. PBMCs were isolated from about 9 ml of fresh peripheral blood by Ficoll-Paque density gradient centrifugation. Trizol reagent was used to extract total RNA, and RNA quality was then checked on an Agilent 2100 Bioanalyzer. General findings and caveats noted by the study authors: Most expanded thyroid clonotypes (frequency above 0.001) were also found in blood, which suggests that blood repertoires may mirror thyroid immune responses. In validation, the model predicted progression to ophthalmopathy a median of approximately 6.6 months before onset, with around 70% sensitivity and around 76% specificity. Sample size was not statistically predetermined, and investigators were not blinded to group allocation. Ophthalmopathy was separated from stable hyperthyroidism by a 13 V-J signature model, with over 85% sensitivity and 81% to 82% specificity obtained in cross-validation and 80%/75% obtained in testing.

This clonotype was seen many times. Its binding antigen is unknown. Base qualities are not at hand, and no much larger clone is one base apart. Amplification of TCR beta CDR3 regions was carried out from RNA transcripts. For the first round of RT-PCR on the TCR CDR3, the HTBI primer set was used together with the Qiagen OneStep RT-PCR kit. Libraries were constructed in a second round of multiplex PCR, after which size selection and purification were performed. The libraries were sequenced on an Illumina HiSeq2000 using paired-end 100 bp reads. Per the original workflow: SOAPnuke was used to process the raw data, with reads discarded if the reads contained adapters or uncalled bases, had a mean Phred below 15, or lacked an exact constant-primer or identifier match. COPE v1.2.5 was used to merge the high-quality paired reads, and each unique nucleotide sequence was defined as a clonotype. Clonotypes were aligned to IMGT TRBV, TRBD and TRBJ reference segments using MiTCR v1.1. Analysis was restricted to V-J combinations with a frequency above 0.0001, which covered just over 98% of repertoires. The TCS score was defined as F50 (clonal expansion) divided by E x V (chaos), with BLOSUM62-based TCRdist calculated between CDR3 peptides within each V-J. Welch's t-statistics and random forest reduced approximately 520 V-J features to about 12, which were used in a naive Bayes classifier (R e1071). The public reads were run again by TCRdb, first through fastp at Q25 and then through MiXCR, and only productive beta chains were kept. Entries that share a CDR3 protein sequence are merged under the most common genes and DNA. The V and J calls and clone size are TCRdb's, not the authors'. The sample table records roughly 290,000 distinct CDR3 sequences; around 13% of these occur just once. The top ten clones comprise approximately 7.9% of the sample.

The CDR3 spans 15 residues, from the cysteine through the phenylalanine. Here the CDR3 DNA is all that survives: 45 bases in frame from base 1. Trimming at the junction amounts to 3 bases on V and 11 bases on J, and the germline ends lie 20 bases apart. From a lookup of the germline V gene, CDR1 and CDR2 are SNHLY and FYNNEI. This sequence uses TRBV2 and TRBJ1-5; the D segment cannot be called with confidence. The specimen was blood. This TCR came from a woman in her thirties or forties with Graves' hyperthyroidism. CDR3 protein: CASSERGGGALAQHF. The nucleotide sequence reads TGTGCCAGCAGTGAGAGAGGAGGTGGCGCATTAGCCCAGCATTTT.